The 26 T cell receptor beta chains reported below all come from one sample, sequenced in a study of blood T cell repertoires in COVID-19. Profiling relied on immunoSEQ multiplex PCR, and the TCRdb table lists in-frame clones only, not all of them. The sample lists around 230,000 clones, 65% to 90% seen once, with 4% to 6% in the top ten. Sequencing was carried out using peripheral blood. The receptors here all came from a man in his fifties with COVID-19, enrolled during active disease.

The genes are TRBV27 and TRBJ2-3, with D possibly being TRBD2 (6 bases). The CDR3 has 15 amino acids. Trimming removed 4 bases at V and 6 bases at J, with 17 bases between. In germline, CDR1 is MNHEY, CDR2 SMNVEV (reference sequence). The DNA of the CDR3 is TGTGCCAGCAGTTCCCGTTTTGAGCTAGCGGATACGCAGTATTTT. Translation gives CASSSRFELADTQYF.

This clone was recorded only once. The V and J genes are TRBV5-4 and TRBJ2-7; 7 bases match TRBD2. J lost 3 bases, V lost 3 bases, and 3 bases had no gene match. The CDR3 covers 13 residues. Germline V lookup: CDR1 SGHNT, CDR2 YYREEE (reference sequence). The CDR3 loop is CASSSPGGYEQYF. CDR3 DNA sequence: TGTGCCAGCAGCTCACCGGGGGGCTACGAGCAGTACTTC.

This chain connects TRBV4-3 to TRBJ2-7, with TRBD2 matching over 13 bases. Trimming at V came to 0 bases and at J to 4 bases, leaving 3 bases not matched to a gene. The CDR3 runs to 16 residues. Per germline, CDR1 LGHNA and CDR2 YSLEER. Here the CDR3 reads CASSQDATSGGYEQYF. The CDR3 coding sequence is TGCGCCAGCAGCCAAGATGCGACTAGCGGGGGGTACGAGCAGTACTTC.

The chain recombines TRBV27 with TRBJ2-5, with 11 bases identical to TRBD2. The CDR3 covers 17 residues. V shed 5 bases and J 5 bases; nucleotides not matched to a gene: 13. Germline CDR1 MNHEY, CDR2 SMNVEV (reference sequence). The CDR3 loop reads CASSPIPNSGGAETQYF. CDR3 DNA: TGTGCCAGCAGTCCAATACCCAATAGCGGGGGGGCGGAGACCCAGTACTTC.

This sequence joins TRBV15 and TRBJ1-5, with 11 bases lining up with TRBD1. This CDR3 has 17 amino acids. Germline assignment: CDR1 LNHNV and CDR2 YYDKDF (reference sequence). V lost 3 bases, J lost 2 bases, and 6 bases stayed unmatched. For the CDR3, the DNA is TGTGCCACCAGCAGGGACAGGGGGCGAGAAGGCAATCAGCCCCAGCATTTT. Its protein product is CATSRDRGREGNQPQHF. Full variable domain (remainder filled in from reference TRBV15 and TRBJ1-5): DAMVIQNPRYQVTQFGKPVTLSCSQTLNHNVMYWYQQKSSQAPKLLFHYYDKDFNNEADTPDNFQSRRPNTSFCFLDIRSPGLGDTAMYLCATSRDRGREGNQPQHFGDGTRLSIL.

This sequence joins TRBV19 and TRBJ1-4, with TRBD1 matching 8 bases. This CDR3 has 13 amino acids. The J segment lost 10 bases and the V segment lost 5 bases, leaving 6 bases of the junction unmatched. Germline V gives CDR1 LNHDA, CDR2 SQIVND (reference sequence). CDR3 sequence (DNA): TGTGCCAGTAGTGGACAGGGAAAGGGAAAACTGTTTTTT. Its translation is CASSGQGKGKLFF. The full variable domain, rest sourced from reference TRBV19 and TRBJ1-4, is DGGITQSPKYLFRKEGQNVTLSCEQNLNHDAMYWYRQDPGQGLRLIYYSQIVNDFQKGDIAEGYSVSREKKESFPLTVTSAQKNPTAFYLCASSGQGKGKLFFGSGTQLSVL.

CDR3: CASSQRGHPSSYNEQFF. For the CDR3, the DNA is TGCGCCAGCAGCCAACGAGGACACCCGAGCTCCTACAATGAGCAGTTCTTC. The rearrangement uses TRBV4-1 and TRBJ2-1; the D gene is possibly TRBD1 (5 bases). V was pared by 2 bases and J by 0 bases, with 14 bases between. The length of the CDR3 is 17 residues. Per the germline V gene, CDR1 is MGHRA and CDR2 is YSYEKL.

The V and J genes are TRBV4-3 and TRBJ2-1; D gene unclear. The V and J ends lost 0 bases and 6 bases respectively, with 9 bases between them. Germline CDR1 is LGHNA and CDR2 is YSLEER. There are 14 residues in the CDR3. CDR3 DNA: TGCGCCAGCAGCCAAGAGCGAAAATTCAATGAGCAGTTCTTC. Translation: CASSQERKFNEQFF.

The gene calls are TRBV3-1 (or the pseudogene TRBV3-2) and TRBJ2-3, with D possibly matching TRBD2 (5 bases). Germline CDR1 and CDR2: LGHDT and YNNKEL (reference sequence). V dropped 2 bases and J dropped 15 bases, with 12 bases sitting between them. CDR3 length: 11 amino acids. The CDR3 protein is CASSQPGSLYF. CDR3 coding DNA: TGTGCCAGCAGCCAACCGGGGTCTCTCTATTTT.

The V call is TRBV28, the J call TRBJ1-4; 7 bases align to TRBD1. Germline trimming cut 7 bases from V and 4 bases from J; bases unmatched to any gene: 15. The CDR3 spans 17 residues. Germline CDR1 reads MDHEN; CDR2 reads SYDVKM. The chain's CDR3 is CASKPGAGGRGNEKLFF. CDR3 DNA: TGTGCCAGCAAACCGGGAGCAGGGGGACGAGGTAATGAAAAACTGTTTTTT.

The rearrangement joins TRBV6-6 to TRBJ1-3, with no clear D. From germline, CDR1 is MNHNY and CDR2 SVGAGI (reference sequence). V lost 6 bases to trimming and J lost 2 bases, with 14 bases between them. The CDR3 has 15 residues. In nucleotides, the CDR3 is TGTGCCAGCAGCGACGGAGCTAACGCTGGAAACACCATATATTTT. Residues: CASSDGANAGNTIYF.

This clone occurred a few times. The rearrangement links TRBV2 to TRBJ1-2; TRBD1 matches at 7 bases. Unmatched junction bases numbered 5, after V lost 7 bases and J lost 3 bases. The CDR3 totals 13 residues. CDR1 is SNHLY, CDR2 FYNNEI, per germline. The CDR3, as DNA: TGTGCCAGCATACAGGGGATGGACTATGGCTACACCTTC. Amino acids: CASIQGMDYGYTF.

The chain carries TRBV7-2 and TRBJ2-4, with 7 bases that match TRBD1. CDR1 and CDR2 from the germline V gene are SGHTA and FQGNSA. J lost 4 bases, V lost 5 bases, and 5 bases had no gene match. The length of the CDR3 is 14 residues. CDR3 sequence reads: CASSLGGSKNIQYF. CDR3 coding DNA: TGTGCCAGCAGCCTAGGGGGCTCAAAAAACATTCAGTACTTC.

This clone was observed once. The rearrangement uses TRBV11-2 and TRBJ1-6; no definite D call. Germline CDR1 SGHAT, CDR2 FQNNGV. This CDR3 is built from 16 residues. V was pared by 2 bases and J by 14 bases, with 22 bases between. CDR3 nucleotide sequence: TGTGCCAGCAGCTTAAACCGGGATACACCCTCGAAGGCCCTCCACTTT. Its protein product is CASSLNRDTPSKALHF.

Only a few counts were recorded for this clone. The CDR3 nucleotides are TGTGCCAGCAGCCCACCTTCACAGGGATCTGAGCAGTTCTTC. Translating gives CASSPPSQGSEQFF. The V and J genes are TRBV7-4 and TRBJ2-1, with D maybe TRBD1 (6 bases). The V end lost 5 bases, the J end lost 9 bases, and 17 bases lay between the germline ends. The CDR3 totals 14 residues. Per germline, CDR1 SGHVT and CDR2 SQSDAQ.

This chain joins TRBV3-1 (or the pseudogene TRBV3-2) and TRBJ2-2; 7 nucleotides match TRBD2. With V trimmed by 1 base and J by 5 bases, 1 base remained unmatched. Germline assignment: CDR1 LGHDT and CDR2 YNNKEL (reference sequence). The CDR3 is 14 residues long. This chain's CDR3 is CASSQGTRTGELFF. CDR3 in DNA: TGTGCCAGCAGCCAAGGGACTAGGACCGGGGAGCTGTTTTTT.

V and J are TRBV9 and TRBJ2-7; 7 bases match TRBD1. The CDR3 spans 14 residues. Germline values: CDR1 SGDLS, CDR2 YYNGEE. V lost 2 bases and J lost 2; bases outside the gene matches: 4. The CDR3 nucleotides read TGTGCCAGCAGCGTCTTTGACAGGGCCTACGAGCAGTACTTC. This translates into CASSVFDRAYEQYF.

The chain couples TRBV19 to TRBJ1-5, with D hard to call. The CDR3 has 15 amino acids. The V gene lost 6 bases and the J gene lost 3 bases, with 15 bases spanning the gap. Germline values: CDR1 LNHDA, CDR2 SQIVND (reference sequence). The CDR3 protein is CASSWGHGINQPQHF. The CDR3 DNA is TGTGCCAGTAGCTGGGGTCACGGGATCAATCAGCCCCAGCATTTT.

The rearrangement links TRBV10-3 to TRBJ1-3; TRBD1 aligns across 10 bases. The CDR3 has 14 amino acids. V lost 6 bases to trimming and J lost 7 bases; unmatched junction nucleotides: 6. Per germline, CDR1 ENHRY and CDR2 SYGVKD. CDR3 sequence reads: CAISGTGEGNTIYF. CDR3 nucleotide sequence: TGTGCCATCAGCGGGACAGGGGAGGGCAACACCATATATTTT.

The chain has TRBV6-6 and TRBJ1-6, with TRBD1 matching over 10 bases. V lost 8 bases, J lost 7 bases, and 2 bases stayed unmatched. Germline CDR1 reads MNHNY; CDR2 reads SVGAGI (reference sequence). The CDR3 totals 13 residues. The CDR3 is CASQGQGNSPLHF. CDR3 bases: TGTGCCAGCCAGGGACAGGGGAATTCACCCCTCCACTTT.

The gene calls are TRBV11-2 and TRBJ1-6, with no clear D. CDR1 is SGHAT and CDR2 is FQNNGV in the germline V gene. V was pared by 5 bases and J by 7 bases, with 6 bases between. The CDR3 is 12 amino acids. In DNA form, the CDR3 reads TGTGCCAGCAGCGATACAAATTCACCCCTCCACTTT. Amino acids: CASSDTNSPLHF.

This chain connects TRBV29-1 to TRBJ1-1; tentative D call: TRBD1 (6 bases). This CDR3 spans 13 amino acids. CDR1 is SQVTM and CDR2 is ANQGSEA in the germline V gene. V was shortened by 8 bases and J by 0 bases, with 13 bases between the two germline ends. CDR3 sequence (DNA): TGCAGCACTCAGGGACAAATGAACACTGAAGCTTTCTTT. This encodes CSTQGQMNTEAFF.

The CDR3 nucleotides read TGTGCCAGCAGGGGGGCCGTGGACCGCACAGATACGCAGTATTTT. Translation: CASRGAVDRTDTQYF. The rearrangement links TRBV2 to TRBJ2-3; TRBD1 is a possible D gene (6 bases). This CDR3 contains 15 residues. Trimming removed 6 bases at V and 1 base at J, with 14 bases between. In germline, CDR1 is SNHLY, CDR2 FYNNEI.

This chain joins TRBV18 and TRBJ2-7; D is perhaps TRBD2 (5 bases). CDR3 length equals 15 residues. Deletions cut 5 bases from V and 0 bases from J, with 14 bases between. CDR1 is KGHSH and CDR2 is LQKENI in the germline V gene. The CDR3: CASSNPGLSSYEQYF. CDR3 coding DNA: TGTGCCAGCTCAAATCCCGGACTTAGCTCCTACGAGCAGTACTTC.

The DNA for the CDR3 is TGTGCCAGCAGCTTATATACGGGTTCCGGCTACACCTTC. It translates to CASSLYTGSGYTF. The chain links TRBV7-2 to TRBJ1-2; D is ambiguous. This CDR3 spans 13 amino acids. Between the trimmed V and J ends, which lost 2 bases and 8 bases, there was a span of 12 bases. Germline CDR1 SGHTA, CDR2 FQGNSA.

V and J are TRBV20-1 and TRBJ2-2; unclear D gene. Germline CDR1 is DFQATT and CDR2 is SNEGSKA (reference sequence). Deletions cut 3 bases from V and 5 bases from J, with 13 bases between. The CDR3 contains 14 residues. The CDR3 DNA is TGCAGTGCTAGTAGGCAGGCTCTTACCGGGGAGCTGTTTTTT. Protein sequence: CSASRQALTGELFF.